This TCR beta chain was documented in a study of blood T cell repertoires in COVID-19. Across the whole study: Both acute and convalescent COVID-19 samples were obtained from the United States, Italy and Spain. Sources were T cells, B-cell-depleted T cells, or PBMCs; the material itself was cDNA or gDNA.

In the original analysis: Estimation of nucleated cell counts was performed using reference gene primer amplification. Profiling relied on immunoSEQ multiplex PCR, and the TCRdb table lists in-frame clones only, not all of them. Clone size and V and J calls were adopted from that table, with D and trimming inferred from the DNA. The sample records some 120,000 clones, 75% to 90% being singletons. Germline V gene data show CDR1 as MDHEN and CDR2 as SYDVKM. The CDR3 contains 12 residues. V gave up 2 bases and J gave up 8 bases, with 9 bases separating them. The receptor comes from an elderly woman with COVID-19, enrolled during active disease. Input material: peripheral blood. V and J are TRBV28 and TRBJ1-2; D unclear. In DNA form, the CDR3 reads TGTGCCAGCAGTTTAGTCGGAGGCGGCTACACCTTC. As protein: CASSLVGGGYTF.